This T cell receptor (beta chain) was identified in a study of OX40 agonist ivuxolimab in advanced cancers. Concerning the study at large: Ivuxolimab, which targeted the costimulatory receptor OX40 (CD134), was an agonistic, fully human IgG2 monoclonal antibody. The paper reports the monotherapy dose-escalation portion (N of about 47 patients) of the phase I ivuxolimab trial. Intravenous ivuxolimab was administered to patients every 2 weeks at six dose levels: 0.01, 0.1, 0.3, 1.5, 3 and 10 mg/kg. Prior anti-PD-1, anti-PD-L1 or anti-CTLA-4 therapy was permitted, and approximately 40% of dose-escalation patients had received checkpoint inhibitors. In the dose-escalation cohort, more than 80% of patients were male, and the mean age was 60 years with a range of roughly 20 to 79. Peripheral TCRbeta sequencing aimed to test whether ivuxolimab altered TCR sequence diversity and caused clonal T-cell expansion. Of the 50 to 55 patients in dose escalation, around 19 had hepatocellular carcinoma, roughly 15 had melanoma, 9 had renal cell carcinoma and 9 had head and neck cancer. Partial responses were achieved by three dose-escalation patients, of whom one had hepatocellular carcinoma and two had cutaneous melanoma.

The study at large found these results: Low levels of normalized T-cell clonal expansion were also seen in some patients who did not respond. The antigen specificity of the peripheral T cells that underwent clonal expansion was not determined. In the 0.1-3.0 mg/kg groups, partial responders had among the lowest normalized peripheral clonal expansion, particularly in CD8+ T cells. At doses of 0.1 to 3.0 mg/kg, clonal expansion of both CD4+ and CD8+ blood T cells was observed from baseline to week 6. On average, CD8+ T cells showed more expanded clones than CD4+ T cells after ivuxolimab.

Details on this clone: Its antigen is not yet known. No much larger clonotype is one base removed from it; base qualities were not supplied.

V has 1 base trimmed and J has 7 bases trimmed; junction bases matching no gene number 14. From cysteine to phenylalanine, the CDR3 is 18 amino acids long. Only the CDR3 part of the read is kept: 54 bases, read in frame from the first base. CDR1 and CDR2 are read off the germline V gene as MNHNS and SASEGT. Genomic DNA was isolated from the sorted cells so that the TCRbeta CDR3 region could be sequenced. The immunoSEQ Assay was used for sequencing of TCRbeta CDR3 regions. TCRdb retrieved this table from immuneACCESS and kept in-frame rearrangements only. Not all clones are present; in checked studies, unresolved V genes account for under half, and no reason is known for the remainder. Present in this sample are 70,000 to 95,000 clones, about 86% of which were seen just once. Clones ranked in the top ten supply about 0.8% of the sample. Patients with a history of autoimmune disease or receiving systemic immunosuppression were excluded from the trial. Peripheral blood for TCR sequencing was collected from all dose cohorts at baseline, on cycle 4 day 1, and on cycle 7 day 1. Samples were obtained from an open-label, multicenter, first-in-human phase I dose-escalation trial of ivuxolimab. Adults with locally advanced or metastatic melanoma, renal cell carcinoma, hepatocellular carcinoma or head and neck squamous cell carcinoma were enrolled in the trial. Before TCR sequencing, CD4+ T cells and CD8+ T cells from peripheral blood were sorted into separate populations.

The specimen comprised CD4+ or CD8+ T cells sorted from blood, sampled in a trial of the OX40 agonist ivuxolimab. The sequence came from an adult with an advanced solid tumor such as melanoma, head and neck, liver or kidney cancer. The chain is made from TRBV6-1 and TRBJ2-1; 9 middle bases align to TRBD2. The DNA sequence is as follows: TGTGCCAGCAGTGAAGTGCGGGGCGGGAGGGCGACTATAAATGAGCAGTTCTTC. The resulting protein is CASSEVRGGRATINEQFF.